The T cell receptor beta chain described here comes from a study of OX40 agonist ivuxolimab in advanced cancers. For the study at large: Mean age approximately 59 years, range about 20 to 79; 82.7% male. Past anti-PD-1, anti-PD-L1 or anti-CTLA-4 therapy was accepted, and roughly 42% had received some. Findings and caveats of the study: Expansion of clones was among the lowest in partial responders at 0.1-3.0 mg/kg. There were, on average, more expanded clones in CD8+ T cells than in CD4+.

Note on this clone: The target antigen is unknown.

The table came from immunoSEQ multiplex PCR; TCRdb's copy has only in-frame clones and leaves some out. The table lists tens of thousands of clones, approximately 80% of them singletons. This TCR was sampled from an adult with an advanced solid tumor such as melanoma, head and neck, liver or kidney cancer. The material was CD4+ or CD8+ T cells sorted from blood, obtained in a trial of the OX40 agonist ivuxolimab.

The CDR3 bases are TGTGCCTGGCTTGGACAACAAGAGACCCAGTACTTC. Amino acid sequence: CAWLGQQETQYF. The chain joins TRBV30 to TRBJ2-5, with D tentatively TRBD1 (5 bases). This CDR3 has 12 residues. Germline-derived CDR1 and CDR2 are GTSNPN and SVGIG (reference sequence). The V end was cut by 5 bases, the J end by 2 bases, with 9 bases between.